This entry describes one TCR beta chain. What it binds is unknown. A multiplex PCR was run with 60 Vbeta primers and 13 Jbeta primers. The data were produced by immunoSEQ multiplex PCR, yet TCRdb's version contains in-frame clones alone and is incomplete. The sample records some 57,000 clones, roughly 77% being singletons. The data stem from a study of cytomegalovirus exposure and HLA in healthy donors. Notes on the study in general: The classifier, whose performance was assessed in both the original and validation cohorts, reportedly diagnosed cytomegalovirus status with high specificity and sensitivity. The presence/absence work took it that sequencing depth was about the same across donors. In vitro testing confirmed a few CMV-associated chains as specific for CMV antigens. In an earlier analysis, most TCR beta V segments were productive about 87% or about 30% of the time.

Germline-derived CDR1 and CDR2 are SQVTM and ANQGSEA. Trimming pared 2 bases from V and 4 bases from J, leaving 13 bases between. The CDR3 runs to 14 residues. The rearrangement links TRBV29-1 to TRBJ2-3, with a weak D call TRBD2 (6 bases). What was sequenced was PBMCs. The receptor comes from a woman younger than 45 in good health and CMV-seronegative. CDR3 DNA: TGCAGCGTTGAACCGGAGGGCCAGGCAGATACGCAGTATTTT. Protein: CSVEPEGQADTQYF.